This T cell receptor beta chain was sequenced for a study of control samples from healthy donors and cancer patients. Looked up from germline, CDR1 is MNHNY and CDR2 is SVGAGI (reference sequence). The CDR3 covers 14 residues. Between the trimmed V and J ends, which lost 4 bases and 5 bases, there was a span of 12 bases. The assay was immunoSEQ multiplex PCR, and TCRdb's table has in-frame clones only and misses some. The sample table sets out 150,000 to 200,000 clones. J is TRBJ2-1 and V is TRBV6-6; no definite D call. The source is a woman in her 30s in good health. Specimen: blood. The CDR3 bases are TGTGCCAGCAGTTTTGCGGTTTCCAACAATGAGCAGTTCTTC. It specifies CASSFAVSNNEQFF.